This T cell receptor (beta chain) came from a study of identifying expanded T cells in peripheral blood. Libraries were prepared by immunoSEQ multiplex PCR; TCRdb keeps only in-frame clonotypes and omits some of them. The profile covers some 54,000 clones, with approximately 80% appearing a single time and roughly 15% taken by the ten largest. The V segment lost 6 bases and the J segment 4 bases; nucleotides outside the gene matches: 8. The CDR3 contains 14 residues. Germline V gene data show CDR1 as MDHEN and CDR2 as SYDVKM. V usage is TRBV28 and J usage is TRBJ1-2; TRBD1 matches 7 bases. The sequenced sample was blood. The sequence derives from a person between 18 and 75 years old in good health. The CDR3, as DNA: TGTGCCAGCAGGCTGACAGGGACACCCTATGGCTACACCTTC. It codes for CASRLTGTPYGYTF.